The subject of this entry is one T cell receptor beta chain. The V end lost 5 bases, the J end lost 7 bases, and 15 bases lay between the germline ends. The CDR3 has 14 amino acids. Germline CDR1 LNHDA, CDR2 SQIVND (reference sequence). As processed by the authors: Reference gene primer amplification gave estimated nucleated cell counts. Using immunoSEQ multiplex PCR, the repertoire was profiled, and TCRdb retains in-frame clones only, with some absent. Clonal size and the V and J genes are those of that table, whereas D and trimming came from the DNA. The table records more than 150,000 clones, more than 80% of them present only once. The sample belongs to a study of blood T cell repertoires in COVID-19. As for the study in general: The United States, Italy and Spain provided the acute and convalescent COVID-19 samples.

Sequencing was done on a sample of peripheral blood. This sequence originates from a human donor in a cohort sampled during active COVID-19. The chain is built from TRBV19 and TRBJ1-5, with D maybe TRBD1 (5 bases). The CDR3 DNA follows: TGTGCCAGTAGTCTTTGGGGCCTAGGCCAGCCCCAGCATTTT. This sequence encodes CASSLWGLGQPQHF.